This T cell receptor beta chain originates from a study of control samples from healthy donors and cancer patients. The CDR3 runs 15 residues. Per the germline V gene, CDR1 is MNHEY and CDR2 is SMNVEV (reference sequence). Trimming left V 6 bases short and J 4 bases short, with 16 bases between. Some clones are missing from TCRdb's copy, which holds only in-frame ones; the method was immunoSEQ multiplex PCR. The sample has about 82,000 clones, over 75% seen once. The sequenced material came from blood. This chain links TRBV27 with TRBJ1-5, with a weak D call TRBD1 (5 bases). This receptor was taken from a man aged 45 to 65 in good health. Here the CDR3 DNA reads TGTGCCAGCAGCTGGACGGGGGAAGGAAATCAGCCCCAGCATTTT. This translates into CASSWTGEGNQPQHF.